Below, one TCR beta chain is given with its context. This clone was seen more than once but under ten times. The target of this receptor is not known. There are no base qualities to consult, and no much larger clone falls within one base. This sample is drawn from a study of T cell responses to AZD1222 COVID-19 vaccine (dated by TCRdb to the early 2020s). The study in broad terms: AZD1222 recipients whose second dose came at about 4 weeks and those whose second dose came at about 12 weeks were combined into one group, since spike-specific TCR depth and breadth did not differ between the two schedules. TCR sequencing covered fewer than 250 trial participants: 200 to 210 given two doses of AZD1222 and around 25 given two doses of MenACWY control vaccine. Enrollment into the trials was organized by age into subgroups of 18-55, 56-69 and 70-plus years, and those subgroups contained roughly 150, 30 and 60 TCR-sequenced participants, respectively. Study-wide conclusions, independent of this receptor: Participants were mostly white British, with more females than males. The authors suggested clonal diversity may have been underestimated. After two AZD1222 doses, spike-specific TCR breadth and depth were significantly higher than at day 0 and than in MenACWY recipients. In the small 56-69-year group, the increase in depth fell short of significance, most likely because of low power. Conclusions about previously exposed vaccinees are limited, since just six AZD1222 recipients were seropositive for SARS-CoV-2 at baseline. Reportedly, close to half of the unique spike-specific TCRs recognized epitopes lying outside the regions that are mutated in the B.1.351 and B.1.1.7 variants. CD4 TCRs associated with the vaccine covered the entire spike protein, and the dominant responses were in regions 160-218 and 743-854. Because no samples from the day 14 peak response were available, repertoires could be characterized only after the peak T cell response.

From the cysteine up to the phenylalanine, the CDR3 has a length of 16 residues. The kept DNA is CDR3 alone, 48 bases in frame from the first base. From the germline V gene, CDR1 is MGHRA and CDR2 is YSYEKL. V lost 3 bases and J lost 6 bases; the stretch between them is 20 bases long. The CDR3 regions of human TCRbeta chains were analyzed by immunosequencing. Under the source paper's analysis protocol: Repertoire TCRs were matched against a reference library of SARS-CoV-2-specific TCRs generated with the MIRA antigen-specificity platform. Breadth was defined as the fraction of unique TCRs that were SARS-CoV-2-associated. Depth was defined as the fraction of total T cells that were SARS-CoV-2-associated. Each spike-specific TCR was assigned to its reactive spike region and to a CD4 or CD8 class using the MIRA data. Log10-transformed breadth and depth values were compared by one-way ANOVA with Sidak's multiple comparisons tests. TCRdb holds this immuneACCESS table with in-frame rearrangements only. Some clones are missing; in checked studies, unresolved V genes explain under half, and the rest has no known cause. That table is the source of V, J and clone size, and D and trimming were worked out from the DNA. This sample gives about 130,000 clones in total; about nine tenths of them show up just once. The ten largest make up over 1.2% of the sample.

The time point tag for this specimen amounts to: baseline before first vaccination. The vaccinee samples were drawn from two UK trials, COV001 and COV002, one of which was a single-blind randomized controlled phase 2/3 trial testing AZD1222 (ChAdOx1 nCoV-19) in healthy adults. For TCRbeta chain sequencing, PBMC samples from trial participants were taken at day 0 and at day 28 after the second dose. Recombination linked TRBV4-1 to TRBJ1-2; the D gene identity is not certain. Sequenced material: peripheral blood, taken on day 0 of AZD1222 vaccination. This TCR derives from an adult in good health. The bases are TGCGCCAGCAGCCAGCTCCCGAGTCCCCCAAGGAATGGCTACACCTTC. Its protein is CASSQLPSPPRNGYTF.